This T cell receptor (beta chain) was observed in a study of radiotherapy plus CTLA-4 blockade in lung cancer. The overall study: Disease control reached approximately 30%, with objective responses in approximately 20%.

Data came from immunoSEQ multiplex PCR; TCRdb stores just in-frame clones and leaves some out. The data contain about 95,000 clones, 83% of them singletons. Study-level results: Blood saw expansion of tumor-derived TCR clones after radiotherapy plus ipilimumab. How blood T cell clones changed early, along with interferon-beta, reportedly forecast response best.

Worth noting for this clone: Its antigen is still unknown.

This sequence originates from a human donor with non-small cell lung cancer who had stable disease on radiotherapy plus ipilimumab. This sample comprised peripheral blood, obtained from a patient treated with radiotherapy plus ipilimumab.

The DNA for the CDR3 is TGTGCCAGCACAATAAGGGCGAACACTGAAGCTTTCTTT. Encoded protein: CASTIRANTEAFF. This chain joins TRBV2 and TRBJ1-1; D gene ambiguous. Germline CDR1 SNHLY, CDR2 FYNNEI. Trimming pared 7 bases from V and 1 base from J, leaving 10 bases between. This CDR3 has 13 amino acids.